The 25 T cell receptor beta chains reported below all come from one sample, sequenced in a study of blood T cell repertoires in COVID-19. Produced via immunoSEQ multiplex PCR; TCRdb's table is partial and in-frame only. The sample holds under 150,000 clones, about three quarters seen once. The specimen was peripheral blood. The origin of the receptors is a man older than 75 with acute or convalescent COVID-19.

V and J are TRBV7-2 and TRBJ2-5; 10 bases agree with TRBD1. From germline, CDR1 is SGHTA and CDR2 FQGNSA. The CDR3 spans 14 residues. V trimming: 5 bases; J trimming: 4 bases; junction bases outside the gene matches: 4. DNA for the CDR3: TGTGCCAGCAGCCGCGGACAGGGGGGAGAGACCCAGTACTTC. Its translation is CASSRGQGGETQYF.

The chain links TRBV4-2 to TRBJ1-1; 10 bases line up with TRBD1. Germline V CDR1 and CDR2: LGHNA, YNFKEQ. The CDR3 totals 15 residues. V lost 1 base to trimming and J lost 4 bases; unmatched junction nucleotides: 3. The CDR3 loop reads CASSQVRDRGTEAFF. The CDR3 DNA reads TGTGCCAGCAGCCAAGTGAGGGACAGGGGCACTGAAGCTTTCTTT.

The chain has TRBV28 and TRBJ2-7; D may be TRBD1 (5 bases). Per germline, CDR1 MDHEN and CDR2 SYDVKM. This CDR3 is 14 amino acids long. V lost 6 bases to trimming and J lost 2 bases, with 14 bases between them. CDR3 DNA: TGTGCCAGCAGCCCCTTCCCAGGGACCTACGAGCAGTACTTC. Translating it yields CASSPFPGTYEQYF.

The V and J genes are TRBV12-5 and TRBJ2-2, with 10 nucleotides matching TRBD1. Germline V lookup: CDR1 LGHNT, CDR2 FRNRAP. Trimming cost V 2 bases and J 5 bases; bases outside gene matches: 5. This CDR3 is 16 amino acids long. CDR3: CASGLTRTGGTGELFF. CDR3 DNA sequence: TGTGCTAGTGGTTTGACTCGGACAGGGGGGACCGGGGAGCTGTTTTTT.

This chain connects TRBV5-8 to TRBJ1-6; possibly TRBD1 for D (5 bases). This CDR3 comprises 14 residues. The V end lost 0 bases, the J end lost 8 bases, and 9 bases lay between the germline ends. Germline values: CDR1 SGHTS, CDR2 YDEGEE. This CDR3 is CASSLGSGDSPLHF. Written as DNA, the CDR3 is TGTGCCAGCAGCTTGGGGTCGGGGGATTCACCCCTCCACTTT. Combining the CDR3 with reference TRBV5-8 and TRBJ1-6 gives the whole variable domain EAGVTQSPTHLIKTRGQQATLRCSPISGHTSVYWYQQALGLGLQFLLWYDEGEERNRGNFPPRFSGRQFPNYSSELNVNALELEDSALYLCASSLGSGDSPLHFGNGTRLTVT.

This clone has only a few counts. The rearrangement uses TRBV4-1 and TRBJ2-7; the D gene is possibly TRBD1 (5 bases). V was cut by 1 base and J by 0 bases, with 10 bases left in between. Germline V gene sequence: CDR1 MGHRA, CDR2 YSYEKL. CDR3 length equals 15 residues. This chain's CDR3 is CASSQGQTSSYEQYF. The DNA for the CDR3 is TGCGCCAGCAGCCAAGGACAGACGAGCTCCTACGAGCAGTACTTC.

J is TRBJ1-1 and V is TRBV29-1; 7 bases agree with TRBD1. The CDR3 contains 13 residues. Germline V gene sequence: CDR1 SQVTM, CDR2 ANQGSEA. The V and J ends lost 1 base and 2 bases, in that order; junction bases with no gene match: 1. The CDR3: CSVEGQGNTEAFF. The CDR3 bases are TGCAGCGTTGAAGGACAGGGTAACACTGAAGCTTTCTTT.

The J gene is TRBJ1-4, the V gene TRBV2; 7 bases are a match to TRBD1. The CDR3 spans 15 residues. J gave up 8 bases and V 7 bases, and 13 bases lay outside the gene matches. Germline V gene data show CDR1 as SNHLY and CDR2 as FYNNEI. The DNA for the CDR3 is TGTGCCAGCAAGTCACTCGGGACAGAATCGGAAAAACTGTTTTTT. Protein: CASKSLGTESEKLFF.

This rearrangement joins TRBV7-6 to TRBJ1-3; perhaps TRBD1 as D (5 bases). Germline V lookup: CDR1 SGHVS, CDR2 FNYEAQ. The CDR3 is 15 amino acids. Trimming took 2 bases from V and 1 from J, leaving 9 bases between them. CDR3 sequence: CASSLKAGSGNTIYF. CDR3 nucleotides: TGTGCCAGCAGCTTAAAAGCAGGGTCTGGAAACACCATATATTTT.

The chain carries TRBV19 and TRBJ2-5, with D perhaps TRBD2 (7 bases). Germline CDR1 LNHDA, CDR2 SQIVND (reference sequence). Trimming cost V 4 bases and J 6 bases, with 21 bases left between them. This CDR3 is 16 amino acids long. The CDR3 protein is CASSTGLRGASKTQYF. CDR3 nucleotide sequence: TGTGCCAGTAGTACCGGACTCCGGGGGGCCTCGAAGACCCAGTACTTC. The entire variable domain, with the rest obtained from reference TRBV19 and TRBJ2-5, is as follows: DGGITQSPKYLFRKEGQNVTLSCEQNLNHDAMYWYRQDPGQGLRLIYYSQIVNDFQKGDIAEGYSVSREKKESFPLTVTSAQKNPTAFYLCASSTGLRGASKTQYFGPGTRLLVL.

The chain recombines TRBV7-2 with TRBJ2-3; 7 positions match TRBD1. Germline trimming cut 3 bases from V and 4 bases from J; bases unmatched to any gene: 4. This CDR3 is built from 14 residues. The germline CDR1 and CDR2 sequences are SGHTA and FQGNSA. CDR3 region: CASSLTGPADTQYF. The CDR3 coding sequence is TGTGCCAGCAGCTTGACAGGGCCTGCAGATACGCAGTATTTT.

J is TRBJ2-3 and V is TRBV19; 7 bases fit TRBD2. This CDR3 is 17 amino acids long. Germline trimming cut 2 bases from V and 2 bases from J; bases unmatched to any gene: 10. CDR1 is LNHDA, CDR2 SQIVND, per germline (reference sequence). CDR3 sequence: CASSIKIMAGVTDTQYF. As DNA, the CDR3 is TGTGCCAGTAGTATAAAGATAATGGCGGGGGTCACAGATACGCAGTATTTT.

The chain recombines TRBV11-2 with TRBJ2-2, with a weak D call TRBD2 (7 bases). Germline V gene lookup returns CDR1 SGHAT and CDR2 FQNNGV. Trimming took 1 base from V and 4 from J, leaving 13 bases between them. The CDR3 contains 16 residues. As DNA, the CDR3 is TGTGCCAGCAGCTTAGCACGGGGGGCCTTCACCGGGGAGCTGTTTTTT. Its protein product is CASSLARGAFTGELFF.

This chain joins TRBV5-1 and TRBJ1-3, with D possibly TRBD1 on 5 matching bases. Germline-derived CDR1 and CDR2 are SGHRS and YFSETQ. The CDR3 is 14 amino acids. V dropped 5 bases and J dropped 4 bases, with 13 bases sitting between them. The CDR3 spells CASSWAGQGNTIYF. The CDR3 region has the DNA TGCGCCAGCAGTTGGGCAGGGCAAGGAAACACCATATATTTT. The full variable domain, rest sourced from reference TRBV5-1 and TRBJ1-3, is KAGVTQTPRYLIKTRGQQVTLSCSPISGHRSVSWYQQTPGQGLQFLFEYFSETQRNKGNFPGRFSGRQFSNSRSEMNVSTLELGDSALYLCASSWAGQGNTIYFGEGSWLTVV.

The V call is TRBV7-2, the J call TRBJ1-1; D might be TRBD1 (5 bases). V was clipped by 1 base and J by 3 bases, with 9 bases between them. The CDR3 spans 14 residues. Germline loops: CDR1 SGHTA, CDR2 FQGNSA. The CDR3 nucleotides are TGTGCCAGCAGCTTAGAGGGGTCGGACACTGAAGCTTTCTTT. Its protein product is CASSLEGSDTEAFF. Filled out from reference TRBV7-2 and TRBJ1-1, the complete variable domain reads GAGVSQSPSNKVTEKGKDVELRCDPISGHTALYWYRQSLGQGLEFLIYFQGNSAPDKSGLPSDRFSAERTGGSVSTLTIQRTQQEDSAVYLCASSLEGSDTEAFFGQGTRLTVV.

This clone was recorded a few times. The chain uses TRBV30 and TRBJ1-1, with 8 nucleotides matching TRBD1. CDR1 is GTSNPN, CDR2 SVGIG, per germline (reference sequence). The CDR3 sequence is 15 residues long. V was pared by 5 bases and J by 4 bases, with 12 bases of the junction left unmatched. DNA for the CDR3: TGTGCCTGGGGCCGCACGACAGGGGTGGTCACTGAAGCTTTCTTT. It specifies CAWGRTTGVVTEAFF.

The rearrangement joins TRBV5-1 to TRBJ1-3; no clear D gene. Germline-derived CDR1 and CDR2 are SGHRS and YFSETQ. The V gene lost 4 bases and the J gene lost 2 bases, with 13 bases spanning the gap. The CDR3 totals 15 residues. CDR3 sequence (DNA): TGCGCCAGCAGCCGCGAGGCGGGCACTGGAAACACCATATATTTT. It encodes CASSREAGTGNTIYF.

The genes are TRBV7-8 and TRBJ2-3, with a tentative D call TRBD2 (6 bases). The CDR3 has 15 amino acids. CDR1 is SGHVS and CDR2 is FQNEAQ in the germline V gene. The V and J ends lost 2 bases and 3 bases respectively, with 12 bases between them. The CDR3 nucleotides read TGTGCCAGCAGCTTAAGGAGGGGCAGGACAGATACGCAGTATTTT. This codes for CASSLRRGRTDTQYF.

This clone was observed a single time. V and J are TRBV18 and TRBJ2-5, with TRBD1 matching over 9 bases. This CDR3 is 15 amino acids long. The J segment lost 3 bases and the V segment lost 3 bases, leaving 5 bases of the junction unmatched. Germline lookup yields CDR1 KGHSH and CDR2 LQKENI. CDR3: CASSPGTGIEETQYF. CDR3 sequence (DNA): TGTGCCAGCTCACCCGGGACAGGGATTGAAGAGACCCAGTACTTC.

The J gene is TRBJ2-5, the V gene TRBV6-1; 10 nucleotides agree with TRBD1. Losses at the gene ends were 4 bases for V and 4 bases for J; bases not matched to a gene: 12. Germline-derived CDR1 and CDR2 are MNHNS and SASEGT. The CDR3 runs 17 residues. The CDR3 DNA reads as TGTGCCAGCAGTGGGGGGGGGCCTTGGGACAGGGGAGAGACCCAGTACTTC. Amino acids: CASSGGGPWDRGETQYF.

The chain joins TRBV28 to TRBJ1-4; tentative D call: TRBD1 (6 bases). V was pared by 3 bases and J by 5 bases, with 13 bases between. This CDR3 comprises 15 residues. Germline assignment: CDR1 MDHEN and CDR2 SYDVKM. The DNA for the CDR3 is TGTGCCAGCAGTTTCCCGTCCAGGGGCAATGAAAAACTGTTTTTT. Translating it yields CASSFPSRGNEKLFF.

This clone was detected a few times. The V and J genes are TRBV20-1 and TRBJ1-6; tentative D call: TRBD1 (5 bases). This CDR3 contains 15 residues. Germline V gene sequence: CDR1 DFQATT, CDR2 SNEGSKA (reference sequence). Trimming pared 3 bases from V and 7 bases from J, leaving 16 bases between. The CDR3 protein is CSASRAGTPNSPLHF. The DNA of the CDR3 is TGCAGTGCTAGTAGGGCGGGGACCCCAAATTCACCCCTCCACTTT.

The gene calls are TRBV7-3 and TRBJ2-3, with TRBD2 matching 9 bases. From germline, CDR1 is SGHTA and CDR2 FQGTGA. The length of the CDR3 is 14 residues. The V segment lost 3 bases and the J segment 9 bases; nucleotides outside the gene matches: 7. CDR3 sequence: CASSFGVAGATQYF. The CDR3 DNA is TGTGCCAGCAGCTTCGGGGTAGCGGGGGCAACGCAGTATTTT.

In the case of this clone: Its ends do not fully match the called genes, so a read error is possible. The V call is TRBV20-1, the J call TRBJ2-4; a weak D match, TRBD1 (6 bases). Germline V gene sequence: CDR1 DFQATT, CDR2 SNEGSKA (reference sequence). This CDR3 has 11 residues. CDR3 in DNA: TGCAGTGCTAGAGTCTTGGGGACAATCAACTTC. It codes for CSARVLGTINF.

V gene TRBV7-9 combines with J gene TRBJ2-3; D remains unclear. CDR3 length: 13 amino acids. The germline CDR1 and CDR2 sequences are SEHNR and FQNEAQ (reference sequence). Trimming removed 7 bases from V and 6 bases from J, with 14 bases in between. The DNA for the CDR3 is TGTGCCAGCACCCCTCTCCTGGCCGATACGCAGTATTTT. Translated, it gives CASTPLLADTQYF.